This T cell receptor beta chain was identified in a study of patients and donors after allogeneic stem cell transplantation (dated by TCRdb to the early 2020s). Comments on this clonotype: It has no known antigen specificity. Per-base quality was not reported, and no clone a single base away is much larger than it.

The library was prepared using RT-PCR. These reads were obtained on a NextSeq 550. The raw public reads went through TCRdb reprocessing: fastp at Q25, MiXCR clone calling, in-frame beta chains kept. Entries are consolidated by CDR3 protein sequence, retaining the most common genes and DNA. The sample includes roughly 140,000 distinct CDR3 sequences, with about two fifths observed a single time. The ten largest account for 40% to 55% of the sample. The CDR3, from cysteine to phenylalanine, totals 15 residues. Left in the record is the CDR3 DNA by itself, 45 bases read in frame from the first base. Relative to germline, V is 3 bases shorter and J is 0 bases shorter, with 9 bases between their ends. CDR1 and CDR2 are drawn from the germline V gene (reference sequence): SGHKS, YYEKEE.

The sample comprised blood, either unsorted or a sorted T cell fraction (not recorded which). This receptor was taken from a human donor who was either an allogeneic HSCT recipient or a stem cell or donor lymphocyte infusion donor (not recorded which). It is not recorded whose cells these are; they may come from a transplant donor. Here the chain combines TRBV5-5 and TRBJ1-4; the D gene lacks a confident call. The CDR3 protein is CASSSDFTTNEKLFF. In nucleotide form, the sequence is TGTGCCAGCAGCTCGGACTTCACAACTAATGAAAAACTGTTTTTT.